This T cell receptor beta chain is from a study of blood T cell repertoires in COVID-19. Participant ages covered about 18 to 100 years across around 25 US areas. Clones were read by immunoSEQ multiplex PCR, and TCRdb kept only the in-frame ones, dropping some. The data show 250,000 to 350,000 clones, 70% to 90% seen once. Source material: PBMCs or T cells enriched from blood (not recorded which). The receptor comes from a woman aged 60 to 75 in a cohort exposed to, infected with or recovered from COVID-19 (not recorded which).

The CDR3 here is CAWSGGPNQPQHF. CDR3 coding DNA: TGTGCCTGGAGCGGGGGGCCCAATCAGCCCCAGCATTTT. This sequence joins TRBV30 and TRBJ1-5; the D gene is possibly TRBD1 (6 bases). Per the germline V gene, CDR1 is GTSNPN and CDR2 is SVGIG (reference sequence). Between the trimmed V and J ends, which lost 3 bases and 3 bases, there was a span of 9 bases. This CDR3 region has 13 residues. Together with reference TRBV30 and TRBJ1-5, the CDR3 gives the full variable domain: SQTIHQWPATLVQPVGSPLSLECTVEGTSNPNLYWYRQAAGRGLQLLFYSVGIGQISSEVPQNLSASRPQDRQFILSSKKLLLSDSGFYLCAWSGGPNQPQHFGDGTRLSIL.